Listed below are T cell receptor beta chains from one sample, sequenced in a study of T cells in Graves' hyperthyroidism and ophthalmopathy. TCRdb recomputed calls from the multiplex PCR reads with MiXCR, one row per CDR3 protein. The table has roughly 710,000 distinct CDR3 sequences, around a third seen once. Sequences were obtained from blood. These receptor sequences come from a woman in her thirties or forties with Graves' hyperthyroidism. Each CDR3 is given with its conserved first and last residue. Each record gives: clone size, V gene, D gene, J gene, CDR3 protein, CDR3 DNA. A D gene is named only where the DNA matches it firmly. A clone size is listed for some rows: how often the clone was seen (once, few, many), or a class if it is expanded.

few	TRBV19	NA	TRBJ1-5	CASSIGGSVNQPQHF	TGTGCCAGTAGTATAGGGGGCTCGGTCAATCAGCCCCAGCATTTT
NA	TRBV16	NA	TRBJ2-7	CASSQSGQSYEQYF	TGTGCCAGCAGCCAATCTGGGCAGTCCTACGAGCAGTACTTC
many	TRBV7-2	NA	TRBJ2-7	CASSVGRTGTYEQYF	TGTGCCAGCAGCGTAGGGAGGACTGGAACCTACGAGCAGTACTTC
NA	TRBV10-2	NA	TRBJ1-5	CASSDKDGNQPQHF	TGCGCCAGCAGTGATAAGGACGGAAATCAGCCCCAGCATTTT
many	TRBV12-3/TRBV12-4	NA	TRBJ2-7	CASGGRLSYEQYF	TGTGCCAGCGGGGGACGACTCTCCTACGAGCAGTACTTC
few	TRBV7-2	NA	TRBJ1-2	CASSLAKGNNYGYTF	TGTGCCAGCAGCTTAGCGAAAGGGAACAACTATGGCTACACCTTC
NA	TRBV19	NA	TRBJ1-1	CASSARWPRTEAFF	TGTGCCAGTAGTGCAAGATGGCCTAGAACTGAAGCTTTCTTT
few	TRBV5-4	TRBD1	TRBJ1-2	CASSQTGAGYNYGYTF	TGCGCCAGCAGCCAAACAGGGGCCGGGTATAACTATGGCTACACCTTC
NA	TRBV6-5	NA	TRBJ2-7	CASRMEEGPPYEQYF	TGTGCCAGCAGGATGGAGGAGGGGCCCCCCTACGAGCAGTACTTC
NA	TRBV7-2	NA	TRBJ1-4	CASSAPTYEKLFF	TGTGCCAGCAGCGCCCCCACCTATGAAAAACTGTTTTTT
many	TRBV7-2	NA	TRBJ2-5	CASSLVPAGLQETQYF	TGTGCCAGCAGCTTAGTACCGGCGGGACTCCAAGAGACCCAGTACTTC
few	TRBV7-2	NA	TRBJ2-7	CASSRRLDGEQYF	TGTGCCAGCAGCCGCAGACTTGATGGGGAGCAGTACTTC
few	TRBV20-1	TRBD1	TRBJ2-2	CSASEPGQSNTGELFF	TGCAGTGCTAGTGAACCGGGACAGTCGAACACCGGGGAGCTGTTTTTT
NA	TRBV28	NA	TRBJ1-2	CASSEVGVEGYTF	TGTGCCAGCAGTGAGGTCGGGGTGGAAGGCTACACCTTC
few	TRBV5-8	NA	TRBJ2-7	CASSLEWGSSEQYF	TGTGCCAGCAGCTTGGAGTGGGGGTCGAGTGAGCAGTACTTC
few	TRBV19	NA	TRBJ1-1	CASNKWVKSGTEAFF	TGTGCCAGTAACAAATGGGTGAAATCGGGCACTGAAGCTTTCTTT
many	TRBV20-1	TRBD2	TRBJ2-7	CSALLGREVDEQYF	TGCAGTGCTTTACTGGGACGGGAGGTCGACGAGCAGTACTTC
many	TRBV20-1	NA	TRBJ2-7	CSADHSALSSYEQYF	TGCAGTGCTGACCACAGCGCTCTGAGCTCCTACGAGCAGTACTTC
NA	TRBV20-1	NA	TRBJ1-2	CSASGTAIGGYTF	TGCAGTGCTAGTGGGACGGCTATCGGTGGCTACACCTTC
few	TRBV28	NA	TRBJ1-2	CASNTDRNYGYTF	TGTGCCAGCAACACCGACAGAAACTATGGCTACACCTTC
NA	TRBV7-8	TRBD2	TRBJ2-1	CASSLRVAGGQYNEQFF	TGTGCCAGCAGCTTGCGAGTAGCGGGGGGGCAATACAATGAGCAGTTCTTC
NA	TRBV20-1	TRBD1	TRBJ2-7	CSATRSGQGTSREQYF	TGCAGTGCTACTAGATCGGGACAGGGGACTTCTAGGGAGCAGTACTTC
NA	TRBV7-3	TRBD1	TRBJ1-6	CASSQADRVYNSPLHF	TGTGCCAGCAGCCAAGCGGACAGGGTTTATAATTCACCCCTCCACTTT
NA	TRBV9	NA	TRBJ2-5	CASTPRWGQETQYF	TGTGCCAGCACCCCCCGATGGGGTCAAGAGACCCAGTACTTC
many	TRBV10-2	NA	TRBJ1-4	CASSAGVAEKLFF	TGCGCCAGCAGTGCAGGGGTCGCTGAAAAACTGTTTTTT
few	TRBV5-1	NA	TRBJ2-5	CASSFGSNQETQYF	TGCGCCAGCAGCTTCGGGTCGAACCAAGAGACCCAGTACTTC
few	TRBV12-3/TRBV12-4	NA	TRBJ1-5	CASSPQEGSIQPQHF	TGTGCCAGCAGTCCCCAGGAGGGCTCCATTCAGCCCCAGCATTTT
NA	TRBV5-1	TRBD1	TRBJ1-3	CASSPPFGTEVREIYF	TGCGCCAGCAGCCCCCCTTTCGGGACAGAGGTCAGGGAAATATATTTT
many	TRBV12-3/TRBV12-4	NA	TRBJ1-5	CASSTEHGGQPQHF	TGTGCCAGCAGCACCGAACACGGTGGTCAGCCCCAGCATTTT
NA	TRBV11-2	TRBD1	TRBJ2-3	CASRPPGTGTDTQYF	TGTGCCAGCAGGCCGCCCGGGACAGGCACAGATACGCAGTATTTT
once	TRBV2	NA	TRBJ2-5	CASSRIRDLQETQYF	TGTGCCAGCAGCCGCATCCGGGACCTACAAGAGACCCAGTACTTC
NA	TRBV5-1	NA	TRBJ2-6	CASSLSGGTEVSGANVLTF	TGCGCCAGCAGCTTAAGCGGCGGGACAGAGGTCTCTGGGGCCAACGTCCTGACTTTC
many	TRBV20-1	NA	TRBJ1-2	CSAREETGFDDGYTF	TGCAGTGCTAGAGAGGAGACCGGGTTCGATGATGGCTACACCTTC
NA	TRBV7-9	NA	TRBJ2-3	CASSQNLDTQYF	TGCGCCAGCAGCCAGAACCTAGATACGCAGTATTTT
few	TRBV5-1	TRBD1	TRBJ2-2	CASSPRDSLNTGELFF	TGCGCCAGCAGCCCCCGGGACAGCTTGAACACCGGGGAGCTGTTTTTT
many	TRBV7-9	NA	TRBJ1-2	CASVSGTSLGYTF	TGTGCCAGCGTATCAGGGACATCTCTTGGCTACACCTTC
NA	TRBV29-1	NA	TRBJ2-1	CSVWASASYNEQFF	TGCAGCGTTTGGGCTAGCGCCTCCTACAATGAGCAGTTCTTC
many	TRBV5-1	NA	TRBJ1-1	CASSLRVQRGYTEAFF	TGCGCCAGCAGCTTAAGGGTTCAGCGGGGTTATACTGAAGCTTTCTTT
NA	TRBV6-5	NA	TRBJ1-3	CASSYSAPGNSGNTIYF	TGTGCCAGCAGTTACTCGGCCCCAGGGAACTCTGGAAACACCATATATTTT
few	TRBV4-1	NA	TRBJ2-7	CASSQEGNRGYEQYF	TGCGCCAGCAGCCAAGAAGGGAATCGGGGCTACGAGCAGTACTTC
NA	TRBV6-8	NA	TRBJ2-2	CASSQGATGELFF	TGTGCCAGCAGTCAGGGTGCCACCGGGGAGCTGTTTTTT
NA	TRBV11-2	NA	TRBJ1-4	CASSQGHPWGQATNEKLFF	TGTGCCAGCAGCCAAGGCCACCCGTGGGGGCAGGCAACTAATGAAAAACTGTTTTTT
NA	TRBV6-5	NA	TRBJ1-4	CASSYGSRGEKLFF	TGTGCCAGCAGTTACGGGTCTCGGGGTGAAAAACTGTTTTTT
many	TRBV12-3/TRBV12-4	TRBD1	TRBJ1-2	CASSWTGLYGYTF	TGTGCCAGCAGCTGGACAGGCCTATATGGCTACACCTTC
few	TRBV4-2	NA	TRBJ2-6	CASSLEGSVRGANVLTF	TGTGCCAGCAGCCTCGAGGGGTCGGTGCGTGGGGCCAACGTCCTGACTTTC
NA	TRBV10-3	NA	TRBJ1-2	CAGRGTGRNYGYTF	TGTGCCGGCAGGGGAACCGGACGGAACTATGGCTACACCTTC
many	TRBV20-1	TRBD1	TRBJ2-5	CSAHNPGQGQETQYF	TGCAGTGCTCACAACCCGGGACAGGGCCAAGAGACCCAGTACTTC
NA	TRBV10-3	TRBD1	TRBJ1-2	CAISGTGAGNTF	TGTGCCATCAGTGGGACAGGGGCAGGAAACACCTTC
few	TRBV7-9	TRBD1	TRBJ1-2	CASSLAWAPGQGFGYTF	TGTGCCAGCAGCTTAGCGTGGGCCCCGGGACAGGGGTTTGGCTACACCTTC
NA	TRBV5-4	NA	TRBJ1-6	CASSSGFLYNSPLHF	TGTGCCAGCAGCTCAGGGTTTCTATATAATTCACCCCTCCACTTT